These T cell receptor beta chains were read from a single sample in a study of cytomegalovirus exposure and HLA in healthy donors. Sequencing used immunoSEQ multiplex PCR; TCRdb keeps in-frame clones, though not all of them. The repertoire holds about 130,000 clones, with 75% to 80% as singletons. The sequenced material came from PBMCs. These receptor sequences come from a male donor in good health and CMV-seronegative. Each CDR3 is given with its conserved first and last residue. A D gene is named only where the DNA matches it firmly. Size values are once, few and many counts, or a class for expanded clones, and some rows have none.

.,.,TRBJ1-5,TRBV9,TGTGCCAGCAGCGTGTGGGGGGGGGATCAGCCCCAGCATTTT,CASSVWGGDQPQHF
TRBD1,once,TRBJ2-7,TRBV7-2,TGTGCCAGCAGCTCCGACAGGGACACCTACGAGCAGTACTTC,CASSSDRDTYEQYF
.,few,TRBJ1-2,TRBV7-3,TGTGCCAGCAGCTCCAGCGCGGGGGCGGACTATGGCTACACCTTC,CASSSSAGADYGYTF
TRBD1,.,TRBJ1-2,TRBV9,TGTGCCAGCACCCCGGGGACAGCCGCTCGAAGAGGCTACACCTTC,CASTPGTAARRGYTF
.,.,TRBJ2-5,TRBV2,TGTGCCAGCTCCCCGCGTCTACTAGAGACCCAGTACTTC,CASSPRLLETQYF
.,.,TRBJ2-2,TRBV5-1,TGCGCCAGCAGCATGACACAGGGCCCCGGGGAGCTGTTTTTT,CASSMTQGPGELFF
.,.,TRBJ1-2,TRBV5-4,TGTGCCAGCAGCTTGGTCGTGGGGGAGGGCGGCTACACCTTC,CASSLVVGEGGYTF
TRBD1,few,TRBJ1-1,TRBV19,TGTGCCAGTAGTATGGGAAGGGGGCCTACTGAAGCTTTCTTT,CASSMGRGPTEAFF
TRBD2,.,TRBJ2-6,TRBV4-3,TGCGCCAGCAGCCAAGATCTCAGCTCGGTGCGCGGGGGTAGCTCTGGGGCCAACGTCCTGACTTTC,CASSQDLSSVRGGSSGANVLTF
.,.,TRBJ1-2,TRBV10-3,TGTGCCATCAGTGAGGGACAGTTAAGGGGCTACACCTTC,CAISEGQLRGYTF
TRBD1,few,TRBJ1-2,TRBV7-9,TGTGCCAGCAGCGGTCGGGACAGAGGGTATGGCTACACCTTC,CASSGRDRGYGYTF
TRBD1,once,TRBJ2-7,TRBV5-4,TGTGCCAGCAGCTTGGACTTGGGACAGGGGGCGAACGAGCAGTACTTC,CASSLDLGQGANEQYF
TRBD1,.,TRBJ2-7,TRBV6-5,TGTGCCAGCAGCACACCCGGGACAGGGGGCCACGAGCAGTACTTC,CASSTPGTGGHEQYF
TRBD2,.,TRBJ2-6,TRBV7-2,TGTGCCAGCAGCTCGCGGGGGGTTTCTGGGGCCAACGTCCTGACTTTC,CASSSRGVSGANVLTF
TRBD1,.,TRBJ1-6,TRBV11-2,TGTGCCAGCAGCCACCCAGGGGGCAGCTATAATTCACCCCTCCACTTT,CASSHPGGSYNSPLHF
.,.,TRBJ2-2,TRBV4-1,TGCGCCAGCAGCCTTATGGGGACTGGCGGCACCGGGGAGCTGTTTTTT,CASSLMGTGGTGELFF
.,.,TRBJ2-1,TRBV5-1,TGCGCCAGCAGCTTGGGGGCGGGGAGATCCTACAATGAGCAGTTCTTC,CASSLGAGRSYNEQFF
.,.,TRBJ2-7,TRBV7-3,TGTGCCAGCAGCTTACTTGGAGGGAGCGCCTACGAGCAGTACTTC,CASSLLGGSAYEQYF
TRBD2,.,TRBJ2-7,TRBV7-9,TGTGCCAGCAGCTTAAACGGGACTAGGATCTACGAGCAGTACTTC,CASSLNGTRIYEQYF
.,.,TRBJ1-4,TRBV18,TGTGCCAGCTCACCCACCCTCGAGGTTACTAATGAAAAACTGTTTTTT,CASSPTLEVTNEKLFF
.,.,TRBJ2-2,TRBV5-1,TGCGCCAGCAGCTTGGCGGGTCCGAACACCGGGGAGCTGTTTTTT,CASSLAGPNTGELFF
TRBD1,.,TRBJ2-3,TRBV14,TGTGCCAGCAGCCAAGAATTAAGGGGGCCTAGCACAGATACGCAGTATTTT,CASSQELRGPSTDTQYF
.,.,TRBJ1-5,TRBV30,TGTGCCTGGAGTGTGGGACTGATCAATCAGCCCCAGCATTTT,CAWSVGLINQPQHF
TRBD2,.,TRBJ2-3,TRBV7-9,TGTGCCAGCAGCCGATCAGGGACTAGCGGGGCCACCACAGATACGCAGTATTTT,CASSRSGTSGATTDTQYF
.,.,TRBJ2-2,TRBV11-3,TGTGCCAGCAGCTCCCCTCGAGGCCTTCCCGCGAACACCGGGGAGCTGTTTTTT,CASSSPRGLPANTGELFF
.,few,TRBJ1-5,TRBV30,TGTGCCTGGAGTGCAGGGGCAAGCAATCAGCCCCAGCATTTT,CAWSAGASNQPQHF
.,.,TRBJ2-3,TRBV9,TGTGCCAGCAGCGTAGGTACCAATGAGGATACGCAGTATTTT,CASSVGTNEDTQYF
TRBD1,.,TRBJ2-1,TRBV9,TGTGCCAGCAGTGACGACAGGGCCTACATCAATGAGCAGTTCTTC,CASSDDRAYINEQFF
.,once,TRBJ1-2,TRBV7-9,TGTGCCAGCAGCTTAGAGGGAGTCTATGGCTACACCTTC,CASSLEGVYGYTF
.,.,TRBJ1-2,TRBV2,TGTGCCAGCAGGGAAGTAATATATGGCTACACCTTC,CASREVIYGYTF